This T cell receptor beta chain was documented in a study of shared T cell receptors in the human thymus. Germline assignment: CDR1 SSHAT and CDR2 FNYEAQ (reference sequence). With V trimmed by 5 bases and J by 7 bases, 21 bases remained unmatched. This CDR3 contains 18 residues. Produced via immunoSEQ multiplex PCR; TCRdb's table is partial and in-frame only. Found here are some 700,000 clones, approximately 90% of them singletons; the top ten hold 0.0095% to 0.012%. In addition, the sample was reused for a study of human thymus T cells. From that paper: Healthy Finnish infants undergoing corrective surgery for congenital heart defects provided the donor material. In corrective heart surgery, resections were taken, and these provided the thymus tissue. Among thymic and blood repertoires, usage of V and J genes appeared biased. Reports from related research described highly overlapping thymic repertoires among unrelated individuals.

This sequence joins TRBV7-7 and TRBJ2-7; 9 bases are shared with TRBD1. This TCR was sampled from a boy in the first two years of life with a congenital heart defect. What was sequenced was thymocytes. The CDR3 protein is CASSPLNFIRDRAGEQYF. The DNA for the CDR3 is TGTGCCAGCAGCCCCTTGAACTTTATCCGGGACAGGGCGGGAGAGCAGTACTTC.